The text below deals with one T cell receptor (beta chain). This receptor's antigen is unknown. No base quality information exists; no much larger clone differs at one position. CDR1 is given as SGHRS and CDR2 as YFSETQ, both from the germline V gene. Trimming removed 3 bases from V and 1 base from J, leaving 10 bases between the germline ends. From the cysteine up to the phenylalanine, the CDR3 has a length of 14 residues. Just CDR3 DNA is preserved here, 42 bases in frame from base 1. The CDR3 regions of human TCRbeta chains were subjected to immunosequencing. In the authors' own workflow: TCRs in the repertoires were matched against a reference library of SARS-CoV-2-specific TCRs that had been generated with the MIRA antigen-specificity platform. Breadth was defined as the fraction of unique TCRs that were SARS-CoV-2-associated, and depth was defined as the fraction of total T cells that were SARS-CoV-2-associated. Using the MIRA data, each spike-specific TCR was assigned both to the spike region to which the TCR was reactive and to a CD4 or CD8 class. Log10-transformed breadth and depth values were compared by one-way ANOVA with Sidak's multiple comparisons tests. TCRdb carries this immuneACCESS record with in-frame sequences only. Its versions omit some clonotypes, under half of them owing to an unresolved V gene in the studies checked, with the rest unexplained. D and trimming were read from the DNA, whereas the V and J calls and clone size are those reported in that table. For this sample the table gives about 88,000 clones, of which 90% were detected only once. The biggest ten clones account for roughly 5.9% of the sample.

These data belong to a study of T cell responses to AZD1222 COVID-19 vaccine (dated by TCRdb to about 2021). Study-level background: A total of around 240 trial participants underwent TCR sequencing, of whom some 210 received two doses of AZD1222 and approximately 25 received two doses of the MenACWY control vaccine. Trial participants were enrolled by age into 18-55, 56-69 and 70-plus year subgroups, with approximately 150, 28 and 58 TCR-sequenced participants respectively. The paper as a whole reports these results and caveats: A significant rise in spike-specific TCR breadth and depth was observed after two AZD1222 doses relative to day 0 and relative to MenACWY recipients. The 56-69-year group was small, and its depth increase did not reach significance, likely because of low power. The vaccine-associated CD4 TCRs covered the entire spike protein, and the dominant responses fell in regions 160-218 and 743-854. Because no day 14 peak-response samples were available, repertoires were characterized only after the peak T cell response. Most participants were white British and females outnumbered males, and the authors suggested that clonal diversity may have been underestimated. Reportedly, almost half of the unique spike-specific TCRs recognized epitopes lying outside the regions that are mutated in the B.1.351 and B.1.1.7 variants. Conclusions about previously exposed vaccinees are limited, since just five or six AZD1222 recipients were seropositive for SARS-CoV-2 at baseline.

The sample's time point label is to be understood as: about 28 days (+/-7) after the second vaccine dose. Because spike-specific TCR depth and breadth did not differ between the two schedules, AZD1222 recipients who got a second dose at roughly 4 weeks were pooled with those who got a second dose at roughly 12 weeks. Vaccinee samples came from UK trials COV001 and COV002, including a single-blind randomized controlled phase 2/3 trial of AZD1222 (ChAdOx1 nCoV-19) in healthy adults. Trial participant PBMC samples were collected at day 0 and day 28 after the second dose for TCRbeta chain sequencing. The TCR originated in an adult who received the AZD1222 COVID-19 vaccine. Sequences were derived from peripheral blood, sampled 28 days after the second AZD1222 dose. The sequence links TRBV5-1 to TRBJ1-1; the D gene is perhaps TRBD1, on 5 matching bases. For the CDR3, the sequence is CASSSGRENTEAFF. The DNA is TGCGCCAGCAGCTCGGGACGGGAGAACACTGAAGCTTTCTTT.